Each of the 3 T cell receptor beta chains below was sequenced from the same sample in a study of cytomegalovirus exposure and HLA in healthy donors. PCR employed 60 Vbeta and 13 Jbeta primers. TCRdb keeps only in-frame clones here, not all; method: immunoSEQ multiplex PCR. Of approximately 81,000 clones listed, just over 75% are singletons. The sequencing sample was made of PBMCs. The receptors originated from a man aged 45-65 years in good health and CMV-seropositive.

DNA of the CDR3: TGTGCCTGGGGGGCGGGGTCTTTGGGCAATCAGCCCCAGCATTTT. Translated: CAWGAGSLGNQPQHF. V and J are TRBV30 and TRBJ1-5, with D perhaps matching TRBD1 (5 bases). The CDR3 is 15 residues long. Germline CDR1 GTSNPN, CDR2 SVGIG (reference sequence). The V end was cut by 5 bases, the J end by 2 bases, with 16 bases between.

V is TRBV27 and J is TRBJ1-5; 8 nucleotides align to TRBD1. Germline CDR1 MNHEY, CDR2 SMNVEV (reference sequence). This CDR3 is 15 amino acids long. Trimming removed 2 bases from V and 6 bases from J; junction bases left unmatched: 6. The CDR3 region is CASSLGAGGTQPQHF. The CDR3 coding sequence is TGTGCCAGCAGTTTAGGAGCAGGGGGCACTCAGCCCCAGCATTTT.

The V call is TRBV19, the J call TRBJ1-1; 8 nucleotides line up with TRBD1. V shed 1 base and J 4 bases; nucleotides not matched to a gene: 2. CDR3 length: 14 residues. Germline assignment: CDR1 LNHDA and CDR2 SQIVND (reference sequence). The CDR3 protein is CASSIGTGPTEAFF. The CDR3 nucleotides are TGTGCCAGTAGTATAGGGACAGGGCCCACTGAAGCTTTCTTT.